These 23 T cell receptor beta chains share one sample of origin, sequenced in a study of T-cell reconstitution after alpha-beta-depleted transplantation in children. The library targeted TCRbeta and was prepared with unique molecular identifiers. TCRdb re-called the PCR reads with MiXCR, one entry per CDR3 protein. The sample includes some 350,000 distinct CDR3 sequences, 15% to 20% seen only once; the top ten take around 41%. The material sequenced was PBMCs, mostly from graft donor cells, taken 360 days after TCRalphabeta/CD19-depleted stem cell transplant. These receptors were collected from a male patient aged 2 to 9 who had a stem cell transplant for acute lymphoblastic leukemia, so the T cells may come from the graft donor.

The chain uses TRBV7-2 and TRBJ1-1; D remains unclear. The CDR3 runs 15 residues. Germline V gene data show CDR1 as SGHTA and CDR2 as FQGNSA. Trimming took 5 bases from V and 2 from J, leaving 15 bases between them. Here the CDR3 reads CASSLRPGANTEAFF. The CDR3 nucleotides read TGTGCCAGCAGCCTCAGACCGGGAGCTAACACTGAAGCTTTCTTT. Together with reference TRBV7-2 and TRBJ1-1, the CDR3 gives the full variable domain: GAGVSQSPSNKVTEKGKDVELRCDPISGHTALYWYRQSLGQGLEFLIYFQGNSAPDKSGLPSDRFSAERTGGSVSTLTIQRTQQEDSAVYLCASSLRPGANTEAFFGQGTRLTVV.

This clonotype was observed a handful of times. The chain carries TRBV12-3 or TRBV12-4 and TRBJ2-5, with D possibly matching TRBD1 (6 bases). This CDR3 is 14 amino acids long. V lost 4 bases, J lost 5 bases, and 14 bases lay in between. CDR3 nucleotide sequence: TGTGCCAGCAGTTCCTCAGGGGTGGGGGAGACCCAGTACTTC. Translation gives CASSSSGVGETQYF.

The table lists this clonotype with many counts. The chain joins TRBV4-3 to TRBJ2-7; 11 bases match TRBD2. This CDR3 has 17 residues. Losses at the gene ends were 0 bases for V and 2 bases for J; bases not matched to a gene: 6. Germline V CDR1 and CDR2: LGHNA, YSLEER. The CDR3 sequence is CASSQDSSGRTPYEQYF. The CDR3 DNA sequence: TGCGCCAGCAGCCAAGATTCTAGCGGGAGGACACCCTACGAGCAGTACTTC.

This chain connects TRBV4-1 to TRBJ2-7; D might be TRBD2 (5 bases). CDR3 length: 15 amino acids. Trimming stripped 1 base from V and 3 bases from J, with 13 bases between. Germline V gene data show CDR1 as MGHRA and CDR2 as YSYEKL. In DNA, the CDR3 is TGCGCCAGCAGCCAAGTTGACGAAGCGGTCTACGAGCAGTACTTC. Translation: CASSQVDEAVYEQYF.

There are a few counts of this clonotype. The J gene is TRBJ1-4, the V gene TRBV7-8, with unresolved D. Trimming removed 1 base from V and 1 base from J, with 13 bases in between. Germline assignment: CDR1 SGHVS and CDR2 FQNEAQ. This CDR3 has 17 amino acids. The CDR3 protein is CASSLDGRTGTNEKLFF. The CDR3 region has the DNA TGTGCCAGCAGCTTAGATGGCCGAACCGGAACTAATGAAAAACTGTTTTTT.

The rearrangement links TRBV4-3 to TRBJ2-7; TRBD1 matches 10 bases. CDR1 is LGHNA, CDR2 YSLEER, per germline. Unmatched junction bases numbered 3, after V lost 1 base and J lost 0 bases. This CDR3 contains 16 residues. CDR3 protein: CASSQAGTGASYEQYF. The CDR3 DNA reads TGCGCCAGCAGCCAAGCTGGGACAGGGGCCTCCTACGAGCAGTACTTC.

This clonotype was seen a few times. This sequence joins TRBV13 and TRBJ1-2; 8 positions agree with TRBD1. Germline V gene data show CDR1 as PRHDT and CDR2 as FYEKMQ (reference sequence). CDR3 size: 14 residues. V was clipped by 3 bases and J by 6 bases; unmatched bases: 6. CDR3 sequence: CASSFGQGGDGYTF. CDR3 DNA sequence: TGTGCCAGCAGCTTCGGACAGGGCGGAGATGGCTACACCTTC. The variable domain in full, completed from reference TRBV13 and TRBJ1-2, reads AAGVIQSPRHLIKEKRETATLKCYPIPRHDTVYWYQQGPGQDPQFLISFYEKMQSDKGSIPDRFSAQQFSDYHSELNMSSLELGDSALYFCASSFGQGGDGYTFGSGTRLTVV.

In its sample, this clonotype was seen many times. The chain uses TRBV5-6 and TRBJ2-7; 11 bases line up with TRBD2. CDR1 is SGHDT and CDR2 is YYEEEE in the germline V gene. The trim removed 4 bases at V and 3 bases at J, leaving 9 bases unmatched. This CDR3 comprises 16 residues. The CDR3 is CASSSAGTSGFYEQYF. DNA for the CDR3: TGTGCCAGCAGCAGCGCCGGGACTAGCGGATTCTACGAGCAGTACTTC.

The chain employs TRBV30 and TRBJ1-6, with a weak D call TRBD1 (6 bases). This CDR3 has 13 amino acids. With 8 bases removed from V and 8 bases from J, the gap between germline ends came to 16 bases. Per the germline V gene, CDR1 is GTSNPN and CDR2 is SVGIG (reference sequence). Here the CDR3 reads CAGTPAEHSPLHF. The CDR3 bases are TGTGCCGGGACACCAGCTGAACATTCACCCCTCCACTTT.

This clonotype was seen more than once but under ten times. The V gene is TRBV14, the J gene TRBJ2-7, with D hard to call. The CDR3 extends over 15 amino acids. The germline CDR1 and CDR2 sequences are SGHDN and FVKESK. With 0 bases removed from V and 0 bases from J, the gap between germline ends came to 9 bases. In DNA form, the CDR3 reads TGTGCCAGCAGCCAAGAGGGGTGGCTCTCCTACGAGCAGTACTTC. Translated: CASSQEGWLSYEQYF.

This clonotype was seen only a few times. The rearrangement joins TRBV29-1 to TRBJ1-1; unclear D gene. Trimming cost V 5 bases and J 1 base, with 5 bases left between them. CDR1 and CDR2 from the germline V gene are SQVTM and ANQGSEA. The CDR3 sequence is 11 residues long. CDR3 bases: TGCAGCGTTCATACGAACACTGAAGCTTTCTTT. This gives the protein CSVHTNTEAFF.

The chain combines TRBV12-3 or TRBV12-4 with TRBJ1-6; D unresolved. The CDR3 covers 14 residues. With 3 bases removed from V and 2 bases from J, the gap between germline ends came to 5 bases. DNA of the CDR3: TGTGCCAGCAGTTTGTGGGCCTATAATTCACCCCTCCACTTT. Translating it yields CASSLWAYNSPLHF.

J is TRBJ2-2 and V is TRBV7-3; D may correspond to TRBD1 or TRBD2 (5 bases each). The V end was cut by 5 bases, the J end by 6 bases, with 16 bases between. Germline V lookup: CDR1 SGHTA, CDR2 FQGTGA. This CDR3 region has 15 residues. Here the CDR3 DNA reads TGTGCCAGCAGCCTCAGCGGTTTAGGGGCCGGGGAGCTGTTTTTT. Residues: CASSLSGLGAGELFF.

There are many counts of this clonotype. The chain employs TRBV6-2 or TRBV6-3 and TRBJ2-7, with 7 bases that match TRBD1. Looked up from germline, CDR1 is MNHEY and CDR2 is SVGEGT. This CDR3 region has 13 residues. The V and J ends lost 6 bases and 4 bases, in that order; junction bases with no gene match: 6. The CDR3 DNA follows: TGTGCCAGCAGACCCACAGGGGAGTACGAGCAGTACTTC. Its protein is CASRPTGEYEQYF.

In its sample, this clonotype was seen a few times. The J gene is TRBJ2-3, the V gene TRBV7-6; maybe TRBD2 (6 bases). The CDR3 loop spans 15 amino acids. From germline, CDR1 is SGHVS and CDR2 FNYEAQ. V was trimmed by 1 base and J by 1 base, leaving 9 bases between them. CDR3 DNA: TGTGCCAGCAGCTTAGGGGTAGCGGGCACAGATACGCAGTATTTT. This codes for CASSLGVAGTDTQYF.

Many counts were recorded for this clonotype. The V and J genes are TRBV24-1 and TRBJ2-3; D remains unclear. CDR1 KGHDR and CDR2 SFDVKD come from the germline V gene. This CDR3 comprises 15 residues. Trimming shortened V by 0 bases and J by 0 bases, and 6 bases separated the two germline ends. The CDR3 DNA follows: TGTGCCACCAGTGATTTGCCACGGAGCACAGATACGCAGTATTTT. Translated, it gives CATSDLPRSTDTQYF.

The count of this clonotype is one. The rearrangement uses TRBV20-1 and TRBJ2-1; 11 nucleotides line up with TRBD2. After removal of 1 base from V and 6 bases from J, the junction contained 8 bases not matched to a gene. Germline V gives CDR1 DFQATT, CDR2 SNEGSKA (reference sequence). There are 16 residues in the CDR3. CDR3 sequence reads: CSARAPSGRSPNEQFF. DNA for the CDR3: TGCAGTGCTAGAGCTCCTAGCGGGAGGAGTCCCAATGAGCAGTTCTTC.

This clonotype has a handful of counts. The chain joins TRBV12-3 or TRBV12-4 to TRBJ2-3; D perhaps matches TRBD1 (6 bases). Trimming removed 1 base from V and 4 bases from J, with 12 bases in between. The CDR3 runs 15 residues. CDR3 bases: TGTGCCAGCAGTTTAGGGTTCAGGGGCGCAGATACGCAGTATTTT. Amino acids: CASSLGFRGADTQYF.

CDR3 amino acids: CAISLLLMNNEQFF. CDR3 DNA sequence: TGTGCCATCAGTCTCCTGTTGATGAACAATGAGCAGTTCTTC. The gene calls are TRBV10-3 and TRBJ2-1; the D is unclear. The CDR3 contains 14 residues. Germline V lookup: CDR1 ENHRY, CDR2 SYGVKD. Deletions cut 5 bases from V and 5 bases from J, with 13 bases between.

This clonotype was counted a few times. The CDR3 loop reads CASSPRGVILDVSTDTQYF. The CDR3 DNA sequence: TGTGCCAGCAGCCCGCGGGGGGTCATCCTCGACGTTAGCACAGATACGCAGTATTTT. This chain connects TRBV3-1 to TRBJ2-3; 8 positions match TRBD2. The CDR3 length is 19 residues. Germline V gene data show CDR1 as LGHDT and CDR2 as YNNKEL (reference sequence). Unmatched junction bases numbered 15, after V lost 4 bases and J lost 0 bases.

The chain couples TRBV4-3 to TRBJ2-1; D uncertain. Trimming pared 2 bases from V and 2 bases from J, leaving 10 bases between. CDR1 is LGHNA and CDR2 is YSLEER in the germline V gene. The CDR3 is 15 residues long. CDR3 protein: CASSQPQRPYNEQFF. The CDR3 coding sequence is TGCGCCAGCAGCCAACCCCAAAGGCCCTACAATGAGCAGTTCTTC.

The rearrangement links TRBV15 to TRBJ2-1; D could derive from TRBD1 or TRBD2 (5 bases each). The CDR3 sequence is 16 residues long. V dropped 5 bases and J dropped 6 bases, with 20 bases sitting between them. Germline V gives CDR1 LNHNV, CDR2 YYDKDF (reference sequence). The CDR3 spells CATSGGLAGLSNEQFF. CDR3 sequence (DNA): TGTGCCACCAGCGGGGGATTGGCAGGGTTGAGCAATGAGCAGTTCTTC. Drawing the rest from reference TRBV15 and TRBJ2-1, the complete variable domain is DAMVIQNPRYQVTQFGKPVTLSCSQTLNHNVMYWYQQKSSQAPKLLFHYYDKDFNNEADTPDNFQSRRPNTSFCFLDIRSPGLGDTAMYLCATSGGLAGLSNEQFFGPGTRLTVL.

This clonotype occurred many times. J is TRBJ2-1 and V is TRBV29-1; weak D call: TRBD2 (6 bases). The germline CDR1 and CDR2 sequences are SQVTM and ANQGSEA. The CDR3 length is 16 residues. Here the CDR3 reads CSYSRLAGLSYNEQFF. The DNA of the CDR3 is TGCAGTTATTCGAGACTGGCGGGGCTCTCCTACAATGAGCAGTTCTTC.